The T cell receptor beta chain under discussion was sequenced for a study of beta chain features in type 1 diabetes. The CDR3 totals 13 residues. Germline V gene data show CDR1 as SSHAT and CDR2 as FNYEAQ (reference sequence). Expressed TCRB transcripts were sequenced after all isolated RNA was converted to cDNA. Sequencing was performed with immunoSEQ multiplex PCR; in TCRdb, only in-frame clones are kept and a portion is missing. The table shows nearly 250,000 clones, with roughly 14% occurring only once. This clone was seen a few times. Sequence at one end of the junction differs from germline and may be a read error.

The sequence was obtained from a woman aged 35 to 49 in good health. Sequenced sample: naive CD4+ T cells from blood. V and J are TRBV7-7 and TRBJ1-4; unclear D gene. As DNA, the CDR3 is TGTGCTAGCAGCTTAGAAGGTGGAGGAAAACTGTTTTTT. The encoded protein is CASSLEGGGKLFF.